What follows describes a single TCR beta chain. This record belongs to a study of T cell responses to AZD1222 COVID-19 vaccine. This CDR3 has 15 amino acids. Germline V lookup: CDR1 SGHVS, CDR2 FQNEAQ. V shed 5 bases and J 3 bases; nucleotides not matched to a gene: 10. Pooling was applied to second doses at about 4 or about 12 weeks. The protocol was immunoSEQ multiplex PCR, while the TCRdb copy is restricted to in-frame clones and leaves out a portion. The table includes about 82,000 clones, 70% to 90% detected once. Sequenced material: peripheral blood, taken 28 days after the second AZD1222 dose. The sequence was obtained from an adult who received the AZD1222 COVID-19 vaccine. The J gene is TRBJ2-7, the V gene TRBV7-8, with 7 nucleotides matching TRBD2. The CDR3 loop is CASSPQGGRGYEQYF. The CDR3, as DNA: TGTGCCAGCAGCCCCCAGGGCGGGAGAGGCTACGAGCAGTACTTC.